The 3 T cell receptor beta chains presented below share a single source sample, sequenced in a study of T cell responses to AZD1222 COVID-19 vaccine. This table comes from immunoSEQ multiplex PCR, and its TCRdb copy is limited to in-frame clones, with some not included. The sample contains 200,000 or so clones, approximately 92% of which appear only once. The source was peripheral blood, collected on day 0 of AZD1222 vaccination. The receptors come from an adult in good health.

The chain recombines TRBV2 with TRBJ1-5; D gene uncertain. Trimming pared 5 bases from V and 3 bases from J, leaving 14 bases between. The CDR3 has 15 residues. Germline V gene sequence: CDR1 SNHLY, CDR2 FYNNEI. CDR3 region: CASSLTRGINQPQHF. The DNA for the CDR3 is TGTGCCAGCAGTCTCACCCGGGGAATCAATCAGCCCCAGCATTTT.

The CDR3 DNA sequence: TGCGCCAGCGTCTTCGGGACAGCGGTTTACGAGCAGTACGTC. This gives the protein CASVFGTAVYEQYV. The gene calls are TRBV5-1 and TRBJ2-7; TRBD1 agrees at 7 bases. The V and J ends lost 7 bases and 4 bases, in that order; junction bases with no gene match: 11. CDR1 and CDR2 (germline): SGHRS, YFSETQ. There are 14 residues in the CDR3.

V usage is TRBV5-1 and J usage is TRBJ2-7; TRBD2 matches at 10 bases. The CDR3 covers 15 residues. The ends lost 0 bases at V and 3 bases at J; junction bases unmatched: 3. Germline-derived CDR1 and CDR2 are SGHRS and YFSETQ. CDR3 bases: TGCGCCAGCAGCTTGGGGACTAGCGGAGGCTACGAGCAGTACTTC. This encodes CASSLGTSGGYEQYF.